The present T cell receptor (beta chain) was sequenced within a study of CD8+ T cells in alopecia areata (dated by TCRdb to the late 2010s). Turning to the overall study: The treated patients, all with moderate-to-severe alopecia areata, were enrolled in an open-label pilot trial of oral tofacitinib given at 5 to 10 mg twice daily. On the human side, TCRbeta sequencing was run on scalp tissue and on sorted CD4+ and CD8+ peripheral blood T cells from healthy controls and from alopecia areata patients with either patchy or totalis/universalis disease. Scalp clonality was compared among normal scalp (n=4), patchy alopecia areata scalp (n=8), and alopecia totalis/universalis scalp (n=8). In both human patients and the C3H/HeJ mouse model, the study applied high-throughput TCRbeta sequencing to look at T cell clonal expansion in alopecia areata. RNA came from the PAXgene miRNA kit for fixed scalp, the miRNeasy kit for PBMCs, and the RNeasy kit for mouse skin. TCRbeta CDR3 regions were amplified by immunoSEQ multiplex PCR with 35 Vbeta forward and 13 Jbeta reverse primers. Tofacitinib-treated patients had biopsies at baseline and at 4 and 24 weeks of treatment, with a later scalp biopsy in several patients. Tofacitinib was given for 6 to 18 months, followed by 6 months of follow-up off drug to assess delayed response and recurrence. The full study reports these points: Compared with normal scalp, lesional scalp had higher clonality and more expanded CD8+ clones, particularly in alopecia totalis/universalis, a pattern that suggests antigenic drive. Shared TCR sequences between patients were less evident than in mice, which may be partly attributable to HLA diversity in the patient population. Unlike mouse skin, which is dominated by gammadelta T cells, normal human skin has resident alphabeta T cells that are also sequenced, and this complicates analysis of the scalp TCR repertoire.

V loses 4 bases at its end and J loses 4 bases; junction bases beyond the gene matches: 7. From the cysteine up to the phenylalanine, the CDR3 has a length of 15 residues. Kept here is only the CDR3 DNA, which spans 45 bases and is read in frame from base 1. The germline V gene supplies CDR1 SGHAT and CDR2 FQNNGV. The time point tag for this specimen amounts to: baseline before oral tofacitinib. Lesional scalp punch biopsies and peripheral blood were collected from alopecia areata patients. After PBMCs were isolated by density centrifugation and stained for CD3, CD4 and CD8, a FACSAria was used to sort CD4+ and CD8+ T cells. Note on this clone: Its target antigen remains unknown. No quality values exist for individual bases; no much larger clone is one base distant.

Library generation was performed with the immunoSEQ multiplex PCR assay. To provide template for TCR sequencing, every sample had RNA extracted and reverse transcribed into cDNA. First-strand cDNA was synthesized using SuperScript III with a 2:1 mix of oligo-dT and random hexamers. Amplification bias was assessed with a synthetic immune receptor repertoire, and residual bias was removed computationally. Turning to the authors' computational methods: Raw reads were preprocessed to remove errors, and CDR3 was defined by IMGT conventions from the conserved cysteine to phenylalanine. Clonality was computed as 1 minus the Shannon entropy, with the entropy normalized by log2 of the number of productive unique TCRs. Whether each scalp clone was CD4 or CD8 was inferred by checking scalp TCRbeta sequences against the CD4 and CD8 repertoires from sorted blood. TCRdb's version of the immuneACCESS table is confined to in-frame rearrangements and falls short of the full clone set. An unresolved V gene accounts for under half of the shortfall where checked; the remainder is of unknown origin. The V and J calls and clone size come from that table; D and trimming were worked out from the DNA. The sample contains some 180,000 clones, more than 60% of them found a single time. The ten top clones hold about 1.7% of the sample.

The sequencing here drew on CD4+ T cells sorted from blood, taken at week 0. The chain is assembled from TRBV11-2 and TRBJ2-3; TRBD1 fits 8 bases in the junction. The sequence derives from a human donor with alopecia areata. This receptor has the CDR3 CASSSRQGQADTQYF. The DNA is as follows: TGTGCCAGCAGCTCCAGACAGGGGCAGGCAGATACGCAGTATTTT.